Presented here are 9 T cell receptor beta chains from one specimen sequenced in a study of T cell responses to AZD1222 COVID-19 vaccine listed by TCRdb under 2021. The library was made by the immunoSEQ multiplex PCR assay. TCRdb holds this immuneACCESS table with in-frame rearrangements only. Some clones are missing; in checked studies, unresolved V genes explain under half, and the rest has no known cause. Counted in this sample were more than 95,000 clones; 80% to 90% of them appeared once. The ten largest clones capture about 5.6% of the sample. The time point label here, explained by the study, means: baseline before first vaccination. The sequences come from peripheral blood, collected on day 0 of AZD1222 vaccination. Every receptor here comes from an adult in good health.

This clone was seen a handful of times. The rearrangement uses TRBV12-3 or TRBV12-4 and TRBJ2-1, with D unclear. V was trimmed by 5 bases and J by 8 bases, leaving 7 bases between them. The CDR3 totals 11 residues. The CDR3 protein is CASSSLDEQFF. The CDR3 DNA is TGTGCCAGCAGTAGCTTGGATGAGCAGTTCTTC.

The CDR3 bases are TGTGCCAGCAGGTACCTGAGTGAGGGGGGCGAGCAGTACTTC. It is translated as CASRYLSEGGEQYF. V usage is TRBV6-6 and J usage is TRBJ2-7; tentatively, D is TRBD1 or TRBD2 (6 bases each). Germline V gene data show CDR1 as MNHNY and CDR2 as SVGAGI (reference sequence). The CDR3 length is 14 residues. V was trimmed by 6 bases and J by 6 bases, leaving 18 bases between them.

The chain recombines TRBV18 with TRBJ1-2, with TRBD1 matching 8 bases. Per the germline V gene, CDR1 is KGHSH and CDR2 is LQKENI. The V and J ends lost 0 bases and 8 bases, in that order; junction bases with no gene match: 2. This CDR3 contains 13 residues. CDR3 sequence: CASSPPTGDGYTF. CDR3 nucleotide sequence: TGTGCCAGCTCACCACCGACAGGGGACGGCTACACCTTC.

CDR3 nucleotides: TGTGCCACCTCCTTTTCAGGCTACACCTTC. The encoded protein is CATSFSGYTF. The chain recombines TRBV12-3 or TRBV12-4 with TRBJ1-2; D remains unclear. With 10 bases removed from V and 8 bases from J, the gap between germline ends came to 11 bases. The CDR3 consists of 10 residues.

V and J are TRBV18 and TRBJ1-2; D unresolved. In germline, CDR1 is KGHSH, CDR2 LQKENI. This CDR3 has 15 amino acids. Trimming shortened V by 3 bases and J by 4 bases, and 15 bases separated the two germline ends. The CDR3 protein is CASSPPRPTAYGYTF. The CDR3 coding sequence is TGTGCCAGCTCACCCCCCAGGCCTACCGCCTATGGCTACACCTTC.

DNA for the CDR3: TGCGCCAGCAGCAATGGACAGGGTGATTCACCCCTCCACTTT. Amino acid sequence: CASSNGQGDSPLHF. The chain joins TRBV5-1 to TRBJ1-6, with 8 nucleotides matching TRBD1. V lost 4 bases to trimming and J lost 8 bases; unmatched junction nucleotides: 5. The germline gives CDR1 SGHRS, CDR2 YFSETQ. The CDR3 extends over 14 amino acids. The full variable domain, its missing parts supplied by reference TRBV5-1 and TRBJ1-6, is KAGVTQTPRYLIKTRGQQVTLSCSPISGHRSVSWYQQTPGQGLQFLFEYFSETQRNKGNFPGRFSGRQFSNSRSEMNVSTLELGDSALYLCASSNGQGDSPLHFGNGTRLTVT.

This clone was detected only a few times. V is TRBV3-1 (or the pseudogene TRBV3-2) and J is TRBJ2-7; 8 bases map to TRBD2. The junction had 13 bases not matched to a gene; V was cut back by 0 bases and J by 6 bases. The CDR3 sequence is 17 residues long. The germline V gene encodes CDR1 LGHDT and CDR2 YNNKEL (reference sequence). CDR3 DNA: TGTGCCAGCAGCCAAGATCTCGGGCCGGGAGGGCGTGGCGAGCAGTACTTC. This gives the protein CASSQDLGPGGRGEQYF.

This clone was observed a few times. The chain combines TRBV5-6 with TRBJ1-5; 8 bases align to TRBD1. The CDR3 totals 17 residues. J was trimmed by 5 bases and V by 0 bases; bases with no gene match: 10. Germline V CDR1 and CDR2: SGHDT, YYEEEE. The DNA for the CDR3 is TGTGCCAGCAGCTTGGCGGGTGGGACAGGCGATTATCAGCCCCAGCATTTT. Translating it yields CASSLAGGTGDYQPQHF. Based on the CDR3 plus reference TRBV5-6 and TRBJ1-5, the full variable domain is DAGVTQSPTHLIKTRGQQVTLRCSPKSGHDTVSWYQQALGQGPQFIFQYYEEEERQRGNFPDRFSGHQFPNYSSELNVNALLLGDSALYLCASSLAGGTGDYQPQHFGDGTRLSIL.

The V call is TRBV12-5, the J call TRBJ2-5; maybe TRBD1 (5 bases). V was shortened by 1 base and J by 7 bases, with 10 bases between the two germline ends. Per germline, CDR1 LGHNT and CDR2 FRNRAP. The CDR3 is 13 amino acids. CDR3 residues: CASGLGQSRTQYF. CDR3 in DNA: TGTGCTAGTGGTTTGGGACAGAGTCGGACCCAGTACTTC.